The 8 T cell receptor beta chains below come from one sample, sequenced in a study of T cell responses to AZD1222 COVID-19 vaccine. The repertoire was sequenced with immunoSEQ multiplex PCR; TCRdb's copy has only in-frame clones and lacks some. The sample has 200,000 or so clones; approximately 93% are singletons. Specimen: peripheral blood, collected 28 days after the second AZD1222 dose. The receptor source for this set is an adult who received the AZD1222 COVID-19 vaccine.

The chain joins TRBV6-6 to TRBJ2-6; 10 nucleotides agree with TRBD1. Germline CDR1 reads MNHNY; CDR2 reads SVGAGI (reference sequence). V was pared by 5 bases and J by 0 bases, with 10 bases of the junction left unmatched. This CDR3 contains 19 residues. For the CDR3, the DNA is TGTGCCAGCAGTCGCCTCGGGACAGGGGCTAACTCTGGGGCCAACGTCCTGACTTTC. Its translation: CASSRLGTGANSGANVLTF.

The chain has TRBV12-5 and TRBJ2-1, with D unresolved. In germline, CDR1 is LGHNT, CDR2 FRNRAP. The CDR3 runs 14 residues. V lost 1 base and J lost 7, with 11 bases in between. The CDR3 is CASGLDGPWNEQFF. Written as DNA, the CDR3 is TGTGCTAGTGGTTTGGACGGCCCCTGGAATGAGCAGTTCTTC.

About this clone itself: One end of the junction is discordant with germline, which a read error may explain. The rearrangement links TRBV3-1 (or the pseudogene TRBV3-2) to TRBJ2-7; 9 nucleotides line up with TRBD2. The CDR3 totals 15 residues. From germline, CDR1 is LGHDT and CDR2 YNNKEL (reference sequence). The DNA for the CDR3 is TGTGCCACCAGCCCACGGGGGCGGGGGGGCGGCGAGCAGTACTTC. Protein: CATSPRGRGGGEQYF.

CDR3 sequence reads: CASSTPGQGGNQPQHF. In DNA form, the CDR3 reads TGTGCCAGCAGTACTCCCGGACAGGGAGGCAATCAGCCCCAGCATTTT. The rearrangement joins TRBV28 to TRBJ1-5, with 8 bases that match TRBD1. CDR1 and CDR2 (germline): MDHEN, SYDVKM. J lost 2 bases, V lost 5 bases, and 8 bases had no gene match. This CDR3 comprises 16 residues.

The chain carries TRBV3-1 (or the pseudogene TRBV3-2) and TRBJ1-2; the D gene is possibly TRBD1 (5 bases). The CDR3 spans 12 residues. Between the trimmed V and J ends, which lost 6 bases and 2 bases, there was a span of 7 bases. Germline V gene data show CDR1 as LGHDT and CDR2 as YNNKEL (reference sequence). This CDR3 is CASSGANYGYTF. CDR3 in DNA: TGTGCCAGCAGTGGGGCCAACTATGGCTACACCTTC.

The CDR3 region has the DNA TGTGCCAGCACCAATCCCACGGGGTCGCCCGGGGAGCTGTTTTTT. This sequence encodes CASTNPTGSPGELFF. The rearrangement links TRBV28 to TRBJ2-2, with TRBD2 as a possible D gene (5 bases). Germline V gene lookup returns CDR1 MDHEN and CDR2 SYDVKM. This CDR3 has 15 amino acids. V was trimmed by 7 bases and J by 6 bases, leaving 18 bases between them.

The chain links TRBV3-1 (or the pseudogene TRBV3-2) to TRBJ1-4; D call uncertain. The length of the CDR3 is 15 residues. Germline values: CDR1 LGHDT, CDR2 YNNKEL (reference sequence). Trimming removed 0 bases at V and 3 bases at J, with 8 bases between. The CDR3 DNA is TGTGCCAGCAGCCAAGAGGGGTGGTCTAATGAAAAACTGTTTTTT. Translating gives CASSQEGWSNEKLFF.

Comments on this clone: This same CDR3 is encoded by further DNA sequences in the sample. This rearrangement joins TRBV2 to TRBJ1-5, with D possibly TRBD1 on 6 matching bases. V dropped 2 bases and J dropped 6 bases, with 11 bases sitting between them. This CDR3 contains 14 residues. Germline V gene data show CDR1 as SNHLY and CDR2 as FYNNEI. The DNA for the CDR3 is TGTGCCAGCAGTGAAAACCAGGGGTCTCAGCCCCAGCATTTT. It yields the protein CASSENQGSQPQHF. Complete variable domain (other parts from reference TRBV2 and TRBJ1-5): EPEVTQTPSHQVTQMGQEVILRCVPISNHLYFYWYRQILGQKVEFLVSFYNNEISEKSEIFDDQFSVERPDGSNFTLKIRSTKLEDSAMYFCASSENQGSQPQHFGDGTRLSIL.